The 17 T cell receptor beta chains in this list originate from one sample, sequenced in a study of T-cell reconstitution after alpha-beta-depleted transplantation in children (dated by TCRdb to 2016 to 2018). The library was prepared using PCR. The sequencing machine was an Illumina HiSeq 2500. TCR library preparation used molecular barcoding, with unique molecular identifiers applied to normalize quantification of the TCRbeta repertoire. Using fastp trimming at Q25 and MiXCR clonotype assembly, TCRdb reanalyzed the public sequencing data and kept in-frame beta chains. Rows with one shared CDR3 protein collapse into an entry with the most common genes and DNA. The sample table records around 370,000 distinct CDR3 sequences; 10% to 13% of these occur just once. 2% to 3% of the sample is held by the ten biggest clonotypes. The starting material was PBMCs from the stem cell graft donor, obtained from the stem cell graft. These receptors were collected from a human donor who donated a stem cell graft to a child with acute lymphoblastic leukemia.

This clonotype was detected a few times. The V call is TRBV11-2, the J call TRBJ2-7, with 8 nucleotides matching TRBD1. Germline V gene data show CDR1 as SGHAT and CDR2 as FQNNGV. After removal of 6 bases from V and 2 bases from J, the junction contained 15 bases not matched to a gene. This CDR3 has 17 amino acids. The CDR3 sequence: CASRSIRGTGNTYEQYF. The CDR3 bases are TGTGCCAGCAGGTCCATTCGAGGGACAGGAAATACCTACGAGCAGTACTTC.

The chain has TRBV5-1 and TRBJ2-7, with D perhaps matching TRBD1 (6 bases). The CDR3 has 13 amino acids. Trimming took off 4 bases at V and 2 bases at J, with 10 bases between the two ends. Germline lookup yields CDR1 SGHRS and CDR2 YFSETQ. The CDR3 region is CASSTGFPYEQYF. The CDR3 DNA follows: TGCGCCAGCAGCACAGGGTTCCCCTACGAGCAGTACTTC.

In its sample, this clonotype was seen a few times. CDR3 in DNA: TGTGCCAGCAGCGCCAGGGAGGACTACGAGCAGTACTTC. It is translated as CASSAREDYEQYF. The J gene is TRBJ2-7, the V gene TRBV2; a weak D match, TRBD2 (6 bases). This CDR3 is built from 13 residues. The V gene's germline CDR1 is SNHLY and CDR2 FYNNEI. The V end lost 6 bases, the J end lost 3 bases, and 12 bases lay between the germline ends.

This clonotype was seen more than once but under ten times. The junction departs from germline at one end; a sequencing error may be responsible. The chain links TRBV2 to TRBJ2-2, with no clear D. The germline V gene encodes CDR1 SNHLY and CDR2 FYNNEI. The CDR3 runs to 14 residues. CDR3 coding DNA: TGCGCCAGCAGTCCGACTCCTGGCACCGGGGAGCTGTTTTTT. Translating gives CASSPTPGTGELFF.

This rearrangement joins TRBV6-5 to TRBJ2-1, with TRBD2 matching over 8 bases. Germline V gene sequence: CDR1 MNHEY, CDR2 SVGAGI. Losses at the gene ends were 6 bases for V and 5 bases for J; bases not matched to a gene: 12. The CDR3 consists of 16 residues. The CDR3 DNA sequence: TGTGCCAGCAGATACCGACTAGCGAGTACCCACAATGAGCAGTTCTTC. Residues: CASRYRLASTHNEQFF.

In DNA form, the CDR3 reads TGCAGTGCTAGAGATGGCCGCCGGGGGGACAATGAGCAGTTCTTC. Translation gives CSARDGRRGDNEQFF. The chain couples TRBV20-1 to TRBJ2-1; 7 bases are a match to TRBD2. The J segment lost 5 bases and the V segment lost 0 bases, leaving 7 bases of the junction unmatched. The CDR3 runs to 15 residues. Germline-derived CDR1 and CDR2 are DFQATT and SNEGSKA (reference sequence).

This clonotype was counted many times. The genes are TRBV29-1 and TRBJ2-3; 7 nucleotides agree with TRBD1. In germline, CDR1 is SQVTM, CDR2 ANQGSEA. With V trimmed by 1 base and J by 6 bases, 7 bases remained unmatched. This CDR3 is built from 14 residues. CDR3 nucleotides: TGCAGCGTTGAAGGGCACAGGGGAGTGGATACGCAGTATTTT. Amino acid sequence: CSVEGHRGVDTQYF.

The chain recombines TRBV29-1 with TRBJ2-2; no firm D call. The V gene lost 4 bases and the J gene lost 6 bases, with 6 bases spanning the gap. CDR3 length: 11 amino acids. Per the germline V gene, CDR1 is SQVTM and CDR2 is ANQGSEA. The CDR3 bases are TGCAGCGTTGGCGAGGCCGGGGAGCTGTTTTTT. Translating it yields CSVGEAGELFF.

This clonotype was counted many times. The chain combines TRBV5-1 with TRBJ2-1, with 11 bases aligning to TRBD2. Germline values: CDR1 SGHRS, CDR2 YFSETQ. The CDR3 contains 15 residues. Losses at the gene ends were 5 bases for V and 4 bases for J; bases not matched to a gene: 5. The CDR3 spells CASRPGLAVYNEQFF. The CDR3, as DNA: TGCGCCAGCAGACCGGGACTAGCGGTTTACAATGAGCAGTTCTTC.

This clonotype occurred a few times. The CDR3 DNA follows: TGTGCCAGCAGCTTATTACAGCAGAACACCGGGGAGCTGTTTTTT. Amino acid sequence: CASSLLQQNTGELFF. The chain links TRBV7-2 to TRBJ2-2; unclear D gene. There are 15 residues in the CDR3. Germline V CDR1 and CDR2: SGHTA, FQGNSA. The germline V and J ends were trimmed by 2 bases and 1 base, with 8 bases remaining between them. The full variable domain, rest sourced from reference TRBV7-2 and TRBJ2-2, is GAGVSQSPSNKVTEKGKDVELRCDPISGHTALYWYRQSLGQGLEFLIYFQGNSAPDKSGLPSDRFSAERTGGSVSTLTIQRTQQEDSAVYLCASSLLQQNTGELFFGEGSRLTVL.

This chain links TRBV12-3 or TRBV12-4 with TRBJ2-7; maybe TRBD2 (5 bases). There are 14 residues in the CDR3. V shed 7 bases and J shed 1 base, with 14 bases lying between them. This chain's CDR3 is CASTRPSGSYEQYF. In DNA, the CDR3 is TGTGCCAGCACCCGGCCGAGCGGATCCTACGAGCAGTACTTC.

This clonotype was seen ten or more times. The rearrangement joins TRBV29-1 to TRBJ2-7, with D hard to call. The CDR3 sequence is 11 residues long. V gave up 4 bases and J gave up 2 bases, with 6 bases separating them. Germline V CDR1 and CDR2: SQVTM, ANQGSEA. The CDR3 sequence: CSVGLAYEQYF. The CDR3 region has the DNA TGCAGCGTTGGTTTAGCCTACGAGCAGTACTTC.

This clonotype has a handful of counts. This sequence joins TRBV7-9 and TRBJ2-1, with 12 bases that match TRBD2. Germline V gene data show CDR1 as SEHNR and CDR2 as FQNEAQ (reference sequence). This CDR3 region has 17 residues. With V trimmed by 5 bases and J by 7 bases, 12 bases remained unmatched. The CDR3, as DNA: TGTGCCAGCAGCCCTCCACCTACTAGCGGGAGGCGTAATGAGCAGTTCTTC. Its translation is CASSPPPTSGRRNEQFF.

This chain connects TRBV28 to TRBJ2-3, with TRBD2 matching 10 bases. The junction had 25 bases not matched to a gene; V was cut back by 4 bases and J by 0 bases. CDR1 and CDR2 (germline): MDHEN, SYDVKM. CDR3 length: 23 residues. Here the CDR3 DNA reads TGTGCCAGCAGTTCGTCCGATAGCCTAGCGGGAGTGAAGGGGGGCACGAGCACAGATACGCAGTATTTT. Protein: CASSSSDSLAGVKGGTSTDTQYF.

This clonotype was detected only a few times. This chain links TRBV5-5 with TRBJ2-1, with 8 bases lining up with TRBD2. Trimming at V came to 2 bases and at J to 6 bases, leaving 7 bases not matched to a gene. This CDR3 comprises 15 residues. Germline values: CDR1 SGHKS, CDR2 YYEKEE (reference sequence). The CDR3 region is CASSFTGTRGNEQFF. The CDR3 coding sequence is TGTGCCAGCAGCTTCACCGGGACTAGGGGCAATGAGCAGTTCTTC.

A few counts support this clonotype. The V gene is TRBV5-1, the J gene TRBJ2-5; possible D gene TRBD1, 6 bases. Per the germline V gene, CDR1 is SGHRS and CDR2 is YFSETQ. The ends were cut back, 3 bases at V and 4 bases at J, with 10 bases in the middle. This CDR3 comprises 13 residues. CDR3 sequence reads: CASSSDRRETQYF. The CDR3 DNA reads TGCGCCAGCAGCTCGGACAGACGAGAGACCCAGTACTTC. The full variable domain, in which reference TRBV5-1 and TRBJ2-5 provide the parts outside the CDR3, is KAGVTQTPRYLIKTRGQQVTLSCSPISGHRSVSWYQQTPGQGLQFLFEYFSETQRNKGNFPGRFSGRQFSNSRSEMNVSTLELGDSALYLCASSSDRRETQYFGPGTRLLVL.

This clonotype was seen more than once but under ten times. The V call is TRBV12-3 or TRBV12-4, the J call TRBJ2-7, with 7 bases that match TRBD1. V lost 6 bases, J lost 1 base, and 9 bases stayed unmatched. The CDR3 loop spans 15 amino acids. This CDR3 reads CASRQRQGESYEQYF. CDR3 coding DNA: TGTGCCAGCAGGCAGCGACAGGGAGAGTCCTACGAGCAGTACTTC.